This TCR beta chain stems from a study of technical replicates of blood from a handful of donors. Produced via immunoSEQ multiplex PCR; TCRdb's table is partial and in-frame only. This sample has 70,000 to 85,000 clones, with about 97% found just once. Germline CDR1 reads DFQATT; CDR2 reads SNEGSKA (reference sequence). The CDR3 extends over 11 amino acids. This TCR came from a human donor in good health. The material sequenced was T cells isolated from PBMCs. V gene TRBV20-1 combines with J gene TRBJ2-7, with a possible D match to TRBD2 (5 bases). The CDR3 nucleotides read TGCAGCGGACTGGGAACCTACGAGCAGTACTTC. This codes for CSGLGTYEQYF.